This TCR beta chain is from a study of T cells after yellow fever vaccination. Overall study context: Some fractions had low cell numbers, and these were prepared with SMART-Seq v4 Ultra Low Input.

TCRdb used MiXCR to reprocess the 5' RACE reads, holding one entry per CDR3 protein. This sample has around 320,000 distinct CDR3 sequences; roughly 10% occur once, and the top ten carry 3% to 4%. CDR1 MNHEY and CDR2 SVGAGI come from the germline V gene. V was clipped by 6 bases and J by 1 base, with 17 bases between them. This CDR3 comprises 16 residues. V is TRBV6-5 and J is TRBJ2-3; perhaps TRBD1 as D (5 bases). This sample comprised CD4+ T cells sorted from PBMCs, obtained 45 days after the yellow fever booster vaccination. This clonotype originated in a man younger than 30 who received the YFV17D yellow fever vaccine. DNA for the CDR3: TGTGCCAGCAGACCCTCCGTGGGGCACCGCACAGATACGCAGTATTTT. As protein: CASRPSVGHRTDTQYF.